Shown below are 18 T cell receptor beta chains from a single sample sequenced in a study of T cell responses to AZD1222 COVID-19 vaccine. Here immunoSEQ multiplex PCR was the method, and the copy in TCRdb shows in-frame clones only, minus some. The repertoire holds some 130,000 clones, approximately 91% seen once, with under 1.2% in the top ten. The sample here was peripheral blood, taken 28 days after the second AZD1222 dose. All receptors derive from an adult who received the AZD1222 COVID-19 vaccine.

This chain connects TRBV4-1 to TRBJ2-7; the match to TRBD2 covers 7 bases. The CDR3 is 15 residues long. After removal of 0 bases from V and 0 bases from J, the junction contained 2 bases not matched to a gene. Germline V CDR1 and CDR2: MGHRA, YSYEKL. The CDR3 sequence: CASSQEAGDSYEQYF. CDR3 nucleotide sequence: TGCGCCAGCAGCCAAGAGGCGGGAGACTCCTACGAGCAGTACTTC.

This chain joins TRBV29-1 and TRBJ2-1; 13 bases are shared with TRBD2. This CDR3 has 15 residues. Trimming removed 7 bases from V and 9 bases from J; junction bases left unmatched: 12. Germline lookup yields CDR1 SQVTM and CDR2 ANQGSEA. In nucleotides, the CDR3 is TGCAGCGGCGGACTAGCGGGAGCAGCCTCGGGTGAGCAGTTCTTC. As protein: CSGGLAGAASGEQFF.

The V call is TRBV28, the J call TRBJ2-7; 10 bases line up with TRBD2. The CDR3 consists of 16 residues. Germline CDR1 reads MDHEN; CDR2 reads SYDVKM. V lost 1 base, J lost 0 bases, and 3 bases stayed unmatched. In nucleotides, the CDR3 is TGTGCCAGCAGTTTATCCGAGCGGGAGGGCTCCTACGAGCAGTACTTC. It specifies CASSLSEREGSYEQYF.

This chain links TRBV19 with TRBJ1-2, with TRBD1 matching 9 bases. With V trimmed by 3 bases and J by 3 bases, 5 bases remained unmatched. There are 15 residues in the CDR3. Per germline, CDR1 LNHDA and CDR2 SQIVND (reference sequence). CDR3 DNA sequence: TGTGCCAGTAGTATCGGGGGACAGGGCCACTATGGCTACACCTTC. It yields the protein CASSIGGQGHYGYTF.

CDR3 amino acids: CASSWDSTYGYTF. In DNA form, the CDR3 reads TGTGCCAGCAGTTGGGACAGCACCTATGGCTACACCTTC. The V and J genes are TRBV12-3 or TRBV12-4 and TRBJ1-2, with TRBD1 identical over 7 bases. This CDR3 comprises 13 residues. The V and J ends lost 4 bases and 4 bases, in that order; junction bases with no gene match: 3.

The chain employs TRBV18 and TRBJ1-6, with D possibly matching TRBD1 (6 bases). This CDR3 has 15 amino acids. V was cut by 1 base and J by 6 bases, with 10 bases left in between. In germline, CDR1 is KGHSH, CDR2 LQKENI. The CDR3 DNA reads TGTGCCAGCTCACCACGGTGGGGGCTTAATTCACCCCTCCACTTT. This translates into CASSPRWGLNSPLHF.

The gene calls are TRBV28 and TRBJ2-7; a possible D gene is TRBD2 (6 bases). V lost 7 bases and J 2 bases, leaving 21 bases between the germline ends. The CDR3 spans 16 residues. CDR1 and CDR2 from the germline V gene are MDHEN and SYDVKM. CDR3 loop: CASTLDNIAAAYEQYF. CDR3 bases: TGTGCCAGCACCTTAGACAACATAGCGGCGGCCTACGAGCAGTACTTC.

The chain carries TRBV19 and TRBJ1-1; D may be TRBD1 (5 bases). CDR3 size: 14 residues. V shed 4 bases and J shed 6 bases, with 15 bases lying between them. Germline-derived CDR1 and CDR2 are LNHDA and SQIVND (reference sequence). The CDR3 DNA is TGTGCCAGTAGTACGGGACGACGGATACCTGAAGCTTTCTTT. Amino acids: CASSTGRRIPEAFF.

The chain recombines TRBV6-4 with TRBJ2-2; D is perhaps TRBD2 (5 bases). V lost 0 bases and J 4 bases, leaving 12 bases between the germline ends. The length of the CDR3 is 16 residues. In germline, CDR1 is MRHNA, CDR2 SNTAGT. The CDR3 here is CASSDSEVSGTGELFF. CDR3 DNA sequence: TGTGCCAGCAGTGACTCGGAGGTTAGTGGCACCGGGGAGCTGTTTTTT.

Written as DNA, the CDR3 is TGTGCCAGTAGACGGGACAGGGGCACAGATACGCAGTATTTT. Its translation: CASRRDRGTDTQYF. The chain has TRBV19 and TRBJ2-3, with TRBD1 identical over 9 bases. The CDR3 extends over 14 amino acids. The germline V gene encodes CDR1 LNHDA and CDR2 SQIVND (reference sequence). After removal of 6 bases from V and 1 base from J, the junction contained 2 bases not matched to a gene.

The chain combines TRBV6-5 with TRBJ2-5; TRBD2 matches 8 bases. After removal of 0 bases from V and 2 bases from J, the junction contained 5 bases not matched to a gene. This CDR3 is 16 amino acids long. Germline assignment: CDR1 MNHEY and CDR2 SVGAGI. For the CDR3, the DNA is TGTGCCAGCAGTTACTCGATAGCGGGGCAACAAGAGACCCAGTACTTC. Amino acid sequence: CASSYSIAGQQETQYF.

This clone was detected only once. The V call is TRBV9, the J call TRBJ2-2; D may be TRBD2 (5 bases). The V gene lost 4 bases and the J gene lost 7 bases, with 17 bases spanning the gap. Germline V lookup: CDR1 SGDLS, CDR2 YYNGEE. This CDR3 spans 15 amino acids. CDR3: CASSPRTVQIGELFF. The CDR3 DNA reads TGTGCCAGCAGCCCCAGGACTGTACAGATCGGGGAGCTGTTTTTT.

On this clone: A junction boundary mismatches the germline segment, possibly from a read error. The gene calls are TRBV5-1 and TRBJ1-5; D is undetermined. This CDR3 region has 17 residues. Germline V gives CDR1 SGHRS, CDR2 YFSETQ. The CDR3: CATSLGRPLHINQPQHF. The CDR3 nucleotides read TGCGCCACCAGCTTAGGCAGGCCACTTCATATCAATCAGCCCCAGCATTTT.

The rearrangement joins TRBV5-4 to TRBJ2-1; a possible D gene is TRBD2 (6 bases). This CDR3 contains 16 residues. The germline V gene has CDR1 SGHNT and CDR2 YYREEE (reference sequence). Trimming stripped 0 bases from V and 5 bases from J, with 15 bases between. CDR3: CASSLDGSGAHNEQFF. The CDR3 DNA follows: TGTGCCAGCAGCTTGGATGGTAGCGGAGCTCACAATGAGCAGTTCTTC.

The chain couples TRBV28 to TRBJ1-6; D unresolved. Per germline, CDR1 MDHEN and CDR2 SYDVKM. Trimming stripped 10 bases from V and 7 bases from J, with 11 bases between. The CDR3 consists of 12 residues. As DNA, the CDR3 is TGTGCCATATCTTTGGCAAATTCACCCCTCCACTTT. Encoded protein: CAISLANSPLHF.

A note on this clone: The junction departs from the called germline gene at one end, perhaps through a read error. The gene calls are TRBV2 and TRBJ2-3; 8 bases are a match to TRBD2. From germline, CDR1 is SNHLY and CDR2 FYNNEI. CDR3 length equals 15 residues. CDR3 loop: CVSSEGLGGTDTQYF. The CDR3 nucleotides read TGTGTCAGCAGTGAGGGACTAGGGGGCACAGATACGCAGTATTTT.

V is TRBV7-9 and J is TRBJ2-7, with TRBD1 matching 7 bases. The CDR3 is 13 residues long. Germline V gene data show CDR1 as SEHNR and CDR2 as FQNEAQ (reference sequence). V was pared by 5 bases and J by 3 bases, with 4 bases of the junction left unmatched. CDR3: CASSDGTVYEQYF. The CDR3, as DNA: TGTGCCAGCAGCGATGGGACAGTCTACGAGCAGTACTTC.

V is TRBV28 and J is TRBJ2-2; D remains unclear. The CDR3 spans 13 residues. The ends were cut back, 3 bases at V and 6 bases at J, with 8 bases in the middle. Germline CDR1 reads MDHEN; CDR2 reads SYDVKM. The CDR3 bases are TGTGCCAGCAGTTTGACCCCCGCCGGGGAGCTGTTTTTT. Translated: CASSLTPAGELFF.